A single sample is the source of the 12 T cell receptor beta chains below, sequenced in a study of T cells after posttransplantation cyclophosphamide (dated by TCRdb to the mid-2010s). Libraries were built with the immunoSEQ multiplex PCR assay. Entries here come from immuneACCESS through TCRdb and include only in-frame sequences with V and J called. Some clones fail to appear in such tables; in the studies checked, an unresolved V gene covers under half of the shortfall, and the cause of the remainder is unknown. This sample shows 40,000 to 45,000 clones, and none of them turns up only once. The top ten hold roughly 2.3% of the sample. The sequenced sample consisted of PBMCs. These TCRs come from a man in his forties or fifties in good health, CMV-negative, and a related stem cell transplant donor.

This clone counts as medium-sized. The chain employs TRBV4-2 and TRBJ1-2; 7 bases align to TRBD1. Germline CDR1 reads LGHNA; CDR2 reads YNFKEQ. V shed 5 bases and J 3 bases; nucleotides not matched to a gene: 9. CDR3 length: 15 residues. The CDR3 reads CASSSNPGGDYGYTF. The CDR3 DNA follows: TGTGCCAGCAGCTCCAATCCAGGGGGTGACTATGGCTACACCTTC.

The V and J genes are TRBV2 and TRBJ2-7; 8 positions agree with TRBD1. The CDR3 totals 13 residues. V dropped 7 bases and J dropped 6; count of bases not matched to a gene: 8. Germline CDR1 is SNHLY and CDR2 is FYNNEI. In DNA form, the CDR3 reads TGTGCCAGCAACGGAGGCAGGGGGCGCGAGCAGTACTTC. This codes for CASNGGRGREQYF.

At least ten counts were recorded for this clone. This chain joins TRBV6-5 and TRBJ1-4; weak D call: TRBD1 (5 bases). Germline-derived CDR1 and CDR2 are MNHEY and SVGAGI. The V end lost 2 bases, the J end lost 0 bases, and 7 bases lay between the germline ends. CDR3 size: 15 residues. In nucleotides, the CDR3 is TGTGCCAGCAGTTACACGGACACAACTAATGAAAAACTGTTTTTT. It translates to CASSYTDTTNEKLFF.

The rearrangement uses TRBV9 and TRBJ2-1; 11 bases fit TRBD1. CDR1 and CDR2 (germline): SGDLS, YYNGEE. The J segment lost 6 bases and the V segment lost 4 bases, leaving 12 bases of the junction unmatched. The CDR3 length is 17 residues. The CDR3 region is CASSLRDRDRGSNEQFF. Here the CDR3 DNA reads TGTGCCAGCAGCTTACGTGACCGGGACAGGGGGAGCAATGAGCAGTTCTTC.

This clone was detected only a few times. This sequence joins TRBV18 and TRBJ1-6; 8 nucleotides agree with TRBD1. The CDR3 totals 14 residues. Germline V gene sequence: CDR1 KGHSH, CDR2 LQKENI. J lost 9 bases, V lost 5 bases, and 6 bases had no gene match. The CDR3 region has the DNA TGTGCCAGCTCAGGGGCAGGGGGCAGTTCACCCCTCCACTTT. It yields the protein CASSGAGGSSPLHF.

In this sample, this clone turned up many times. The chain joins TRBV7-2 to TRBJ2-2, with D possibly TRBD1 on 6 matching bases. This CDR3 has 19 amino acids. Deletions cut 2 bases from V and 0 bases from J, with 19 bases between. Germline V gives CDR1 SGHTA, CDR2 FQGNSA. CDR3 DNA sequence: TGTGCCAGCAGCTTACTCCTTTCGTGGGGGACAACGAACACCGGGGAGCTGTTTTTT. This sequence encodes CASSLLLSWGTTNTGELFF.

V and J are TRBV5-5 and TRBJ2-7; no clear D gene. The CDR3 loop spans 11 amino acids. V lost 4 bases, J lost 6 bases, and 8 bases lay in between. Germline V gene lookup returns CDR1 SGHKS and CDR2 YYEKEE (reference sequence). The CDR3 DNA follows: TGTGCCAGCAGCCCCGGTTTCGAGCAGTACTTC. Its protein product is CASSPGFEQYF. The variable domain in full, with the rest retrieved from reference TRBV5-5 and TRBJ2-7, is DAGVTQSPTHLIKTRGQQVTLRCSPISGHKSVSWYQQVLGQGPQFIFQYYEKEERGRGNFPDRFSARQFPNYSSELNVNALLLGDSALYLCASSPGFEQYFGPGTRLTVT.

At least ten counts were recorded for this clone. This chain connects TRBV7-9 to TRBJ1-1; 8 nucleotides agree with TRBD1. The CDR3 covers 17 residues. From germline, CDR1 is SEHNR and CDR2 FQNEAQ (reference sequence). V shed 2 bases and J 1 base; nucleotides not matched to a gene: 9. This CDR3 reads CASSLMATGTGNTEAFF. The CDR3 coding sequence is TGTGCCAGCAGCTTAATGGCGACCGGGACAGGGAACACTGAAGCTTTCTTT.

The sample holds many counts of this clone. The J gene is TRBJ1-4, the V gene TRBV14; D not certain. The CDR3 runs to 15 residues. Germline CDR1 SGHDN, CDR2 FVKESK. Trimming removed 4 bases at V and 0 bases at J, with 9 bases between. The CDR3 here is CASSPRHATNEKLFF. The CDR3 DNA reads TGTGCCAGCAGCCCGAGGCATGCAACTAATGAAAAACTGTTTTTT.

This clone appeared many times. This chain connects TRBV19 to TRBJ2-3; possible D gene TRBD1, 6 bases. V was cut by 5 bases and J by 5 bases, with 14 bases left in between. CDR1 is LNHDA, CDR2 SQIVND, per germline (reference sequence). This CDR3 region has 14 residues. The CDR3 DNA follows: TGTGCCAGTAGTGGGGCAGGGGTAGGAGATACGCAGTATTTT. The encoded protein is CASSGAGVGDTQYF.

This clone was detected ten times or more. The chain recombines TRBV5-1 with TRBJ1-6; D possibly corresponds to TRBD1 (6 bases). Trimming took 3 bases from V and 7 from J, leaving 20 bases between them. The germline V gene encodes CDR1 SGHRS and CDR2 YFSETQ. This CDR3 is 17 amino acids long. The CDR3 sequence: CASSSEVGGALNSPLHF. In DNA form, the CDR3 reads TGCGCCAGCAGCTCCGAGGTGGGGGGGGCTCTAAATTCACCCCTCCACTTT.

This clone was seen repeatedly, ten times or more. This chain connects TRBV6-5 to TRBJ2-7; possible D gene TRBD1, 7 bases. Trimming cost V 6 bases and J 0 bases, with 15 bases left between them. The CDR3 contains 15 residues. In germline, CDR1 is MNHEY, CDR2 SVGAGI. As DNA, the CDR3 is TGTGCCAGCAGAGAACTGCAGGGGGGCTCCTACGAGCAGTACTTC. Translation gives CASRELQGGSYEQYF.